One TCR beta chain is described in this entry. This record belongs to a study of blood T cell repertoires in COVID-19. Study at large: There were acute and convalescent COVID-19 samples, and they came from the United States, Italy and Spain. Nucleic acid was either cDNA or gDNA, and it came from T cells, B-cell-depleted T cells, or PBMCs.

CDR1 is LNHNV and CDR2 is YYDKDF in the germline V gene (reference sequence). CDR3 length equals 19 residues. J lost 5 bases, V lost 0 bases, and 11 bases had no gene match. The authors' processing: The authors estimated nucleated cell counts from reference gene primer amplification. The method was immunoSEQ multiplex PCR; TCRdb's version includes in-frame clones alone and lacks a portion of them. V and J calls and clone size are given by that table; D and trimming were obtained from the DNA. The sample yields 190,000 or so clones, approximately 86% seen once. The TCR originated in a woman in her 30s with active or convalescent COVID-19. The sample taken for sequencing was peripheral blood. This rearrangement joins TRBV15 to TRBJ2-3; 13 positions match TRBD2. The CDR3 protein is CATSRETGLAGSHGDTQYF. The CDR3 coding sequence is TGTGCCACCAGCAGAGAAACGGGACTAGCGGGGTCACACGGAGATACGCAGTATTTT.